The clone carrying this T cell receptor (beta chain) was detected only a few times. Its specificity is unknown. The use of a sample-barcoded 5' primer and a J-beta primer mix characterized a second PCR of roughly 6 to 11 cycles. TCRdb itself ran the 5' RACE reads through MiXCR, one entry per CDR3 protein. The sample yields over 600,000 distinct CDR3 sequences, roughly 41% seen once. These data belong to a study of blood T cells in healthy people across ages. Points from the study as a whole: In the absence of known donor CMV status, changes in expanded clonotypes were possibly confounded.

CDR1 is SGHDN, CDR2 FVKESK, per germline. V gave up 2 bases and J gave up 6 bases, with 8 bases separating them. This CDR3 contains 14 residues. The genes are TRBV14 and TRBJ1-6; D remains ambiguous. The sequencing sample was made of blood. This sequence was found in an elderly man in good health. CDR3 amino acids: CASSQHTLNSPLHF. The CDR3 coding sequence is TGTGCCAGCAGCCAACATACTCTTAATTCACCCCTCCACTTT.